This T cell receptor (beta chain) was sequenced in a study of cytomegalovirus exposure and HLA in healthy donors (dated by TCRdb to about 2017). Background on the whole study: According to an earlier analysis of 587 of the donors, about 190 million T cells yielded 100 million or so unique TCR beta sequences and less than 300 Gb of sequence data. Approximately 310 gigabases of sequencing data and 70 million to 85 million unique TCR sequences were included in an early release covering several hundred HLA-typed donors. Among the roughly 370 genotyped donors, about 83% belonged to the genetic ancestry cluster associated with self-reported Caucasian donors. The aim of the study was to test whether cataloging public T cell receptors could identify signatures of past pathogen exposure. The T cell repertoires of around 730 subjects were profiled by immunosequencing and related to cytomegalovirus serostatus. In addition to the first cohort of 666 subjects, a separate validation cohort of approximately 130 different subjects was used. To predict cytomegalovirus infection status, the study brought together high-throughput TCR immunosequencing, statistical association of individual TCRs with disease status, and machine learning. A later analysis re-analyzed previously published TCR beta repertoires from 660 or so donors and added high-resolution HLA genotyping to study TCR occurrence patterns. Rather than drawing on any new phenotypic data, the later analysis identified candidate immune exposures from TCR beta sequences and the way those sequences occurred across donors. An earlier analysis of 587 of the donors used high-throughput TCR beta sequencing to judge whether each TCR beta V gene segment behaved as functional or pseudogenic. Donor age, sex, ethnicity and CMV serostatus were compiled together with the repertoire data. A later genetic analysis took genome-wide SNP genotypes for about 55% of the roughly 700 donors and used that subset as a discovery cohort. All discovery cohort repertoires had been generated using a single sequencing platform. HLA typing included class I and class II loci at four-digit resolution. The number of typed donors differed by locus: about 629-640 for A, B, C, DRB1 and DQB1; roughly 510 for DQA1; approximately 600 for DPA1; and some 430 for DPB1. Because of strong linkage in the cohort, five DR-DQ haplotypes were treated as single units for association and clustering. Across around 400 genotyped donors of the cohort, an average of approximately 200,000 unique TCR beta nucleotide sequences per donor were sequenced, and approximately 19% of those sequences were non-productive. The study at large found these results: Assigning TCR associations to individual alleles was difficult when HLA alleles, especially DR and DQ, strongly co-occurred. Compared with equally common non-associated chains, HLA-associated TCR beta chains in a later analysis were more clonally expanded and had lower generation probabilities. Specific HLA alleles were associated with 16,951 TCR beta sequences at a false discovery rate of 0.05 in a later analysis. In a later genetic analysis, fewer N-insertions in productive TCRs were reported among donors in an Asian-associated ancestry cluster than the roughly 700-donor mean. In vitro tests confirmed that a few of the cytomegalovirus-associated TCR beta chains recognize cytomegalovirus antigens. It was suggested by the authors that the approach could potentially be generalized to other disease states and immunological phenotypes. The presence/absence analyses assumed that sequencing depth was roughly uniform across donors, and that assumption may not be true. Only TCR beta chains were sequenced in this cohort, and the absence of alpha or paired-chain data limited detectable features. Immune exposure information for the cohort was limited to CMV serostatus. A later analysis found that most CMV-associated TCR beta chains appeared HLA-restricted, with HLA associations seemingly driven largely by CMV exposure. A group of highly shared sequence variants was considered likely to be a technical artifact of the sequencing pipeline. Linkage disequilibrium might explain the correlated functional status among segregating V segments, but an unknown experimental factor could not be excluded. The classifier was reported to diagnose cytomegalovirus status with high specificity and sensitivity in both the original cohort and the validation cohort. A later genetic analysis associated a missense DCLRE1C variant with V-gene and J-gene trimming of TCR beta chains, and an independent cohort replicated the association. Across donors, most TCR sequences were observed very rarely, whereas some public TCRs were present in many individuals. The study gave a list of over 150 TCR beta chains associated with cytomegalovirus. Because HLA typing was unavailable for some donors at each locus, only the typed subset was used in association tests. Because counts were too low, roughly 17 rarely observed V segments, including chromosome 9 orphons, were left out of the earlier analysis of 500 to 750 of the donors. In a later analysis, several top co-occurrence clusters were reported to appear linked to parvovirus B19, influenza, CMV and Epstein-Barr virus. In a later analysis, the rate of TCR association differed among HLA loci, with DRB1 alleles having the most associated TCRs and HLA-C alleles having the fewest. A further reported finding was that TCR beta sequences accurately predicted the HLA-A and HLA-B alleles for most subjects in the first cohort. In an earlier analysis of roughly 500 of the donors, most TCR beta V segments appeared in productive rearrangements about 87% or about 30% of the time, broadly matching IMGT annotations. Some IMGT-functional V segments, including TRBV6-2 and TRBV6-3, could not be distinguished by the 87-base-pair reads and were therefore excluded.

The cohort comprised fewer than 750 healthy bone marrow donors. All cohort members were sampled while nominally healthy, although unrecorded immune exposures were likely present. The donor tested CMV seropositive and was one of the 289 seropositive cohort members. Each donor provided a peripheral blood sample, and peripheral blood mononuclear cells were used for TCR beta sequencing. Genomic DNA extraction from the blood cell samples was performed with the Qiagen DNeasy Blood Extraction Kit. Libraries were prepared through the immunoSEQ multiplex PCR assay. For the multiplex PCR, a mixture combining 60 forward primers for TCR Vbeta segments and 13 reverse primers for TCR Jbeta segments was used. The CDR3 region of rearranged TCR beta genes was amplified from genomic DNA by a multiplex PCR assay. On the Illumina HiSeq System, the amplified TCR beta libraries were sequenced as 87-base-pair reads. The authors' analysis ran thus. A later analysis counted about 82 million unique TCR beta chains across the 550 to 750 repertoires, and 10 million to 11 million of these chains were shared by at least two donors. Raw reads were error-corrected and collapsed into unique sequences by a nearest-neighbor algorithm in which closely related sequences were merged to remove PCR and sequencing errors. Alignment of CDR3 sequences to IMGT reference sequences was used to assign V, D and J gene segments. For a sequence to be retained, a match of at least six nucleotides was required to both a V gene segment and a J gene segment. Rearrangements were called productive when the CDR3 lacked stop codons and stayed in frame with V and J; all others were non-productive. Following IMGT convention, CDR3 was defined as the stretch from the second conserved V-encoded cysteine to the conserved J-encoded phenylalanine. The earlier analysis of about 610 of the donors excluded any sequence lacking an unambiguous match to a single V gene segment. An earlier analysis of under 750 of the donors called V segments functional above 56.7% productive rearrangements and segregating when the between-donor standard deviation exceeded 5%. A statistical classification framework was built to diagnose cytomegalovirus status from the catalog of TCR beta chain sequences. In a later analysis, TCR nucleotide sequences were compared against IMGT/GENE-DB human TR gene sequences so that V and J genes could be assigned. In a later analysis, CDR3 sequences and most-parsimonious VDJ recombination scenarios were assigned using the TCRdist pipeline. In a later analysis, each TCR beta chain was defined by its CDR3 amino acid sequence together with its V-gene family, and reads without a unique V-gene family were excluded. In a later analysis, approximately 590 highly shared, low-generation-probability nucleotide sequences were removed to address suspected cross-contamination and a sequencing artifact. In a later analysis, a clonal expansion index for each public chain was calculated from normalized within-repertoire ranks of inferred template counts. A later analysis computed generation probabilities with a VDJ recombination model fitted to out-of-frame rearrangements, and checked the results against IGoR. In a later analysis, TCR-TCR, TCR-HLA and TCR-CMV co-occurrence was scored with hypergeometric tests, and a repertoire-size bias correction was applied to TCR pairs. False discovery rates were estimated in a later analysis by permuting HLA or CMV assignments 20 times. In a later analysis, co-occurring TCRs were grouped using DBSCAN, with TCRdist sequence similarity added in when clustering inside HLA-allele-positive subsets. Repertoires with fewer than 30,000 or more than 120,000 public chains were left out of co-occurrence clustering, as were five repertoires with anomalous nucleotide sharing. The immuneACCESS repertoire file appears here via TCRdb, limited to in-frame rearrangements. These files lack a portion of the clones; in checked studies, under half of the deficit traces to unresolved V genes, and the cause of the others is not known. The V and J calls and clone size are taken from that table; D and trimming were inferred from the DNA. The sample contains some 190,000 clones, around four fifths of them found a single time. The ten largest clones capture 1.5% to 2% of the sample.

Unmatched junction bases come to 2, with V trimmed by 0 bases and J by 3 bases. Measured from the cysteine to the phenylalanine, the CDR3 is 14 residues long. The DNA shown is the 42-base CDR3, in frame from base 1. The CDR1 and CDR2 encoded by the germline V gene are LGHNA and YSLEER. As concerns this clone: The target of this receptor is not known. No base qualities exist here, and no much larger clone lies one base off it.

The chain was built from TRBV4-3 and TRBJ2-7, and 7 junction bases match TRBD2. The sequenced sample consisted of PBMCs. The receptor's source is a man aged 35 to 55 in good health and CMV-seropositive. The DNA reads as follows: TGCGCCAGCAGCCAAGACTGGACTAGCTACGAGCAGTACTTC. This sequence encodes CASSQDWTSYEQYF.